The clone carrying this TCR beta chain was recorded many times. CDR3 length: 15 residues. The ends lost 5 bases at V and 9 bases at J; junction bases unmatched: 10. The data are from a study of T-cell reconstitution after alpha-beta-depleted transplantation in children. Researchers prepared the TCRbeta library using unique molecular identifiers, the study reports. TCRdb re-called the PCR reads with MiXCR, one entry per CDR3 protein. Of about 230,000 distinct CDR3 sequences listed, approximately 9% are singletons. This clonotype was obtained from a human donor who donated a stem cell graft to a child with acute lymphoblastic leukemia. The sample consisted of PBMCs from the stem cell graft donor, taken from the stem cell graft. V and J are TRBV12-3 or TRBV12-4 and TRBJ1-5; 10 nucleotides match TRBD1. The CDR3 sequence is CASSQRGQGPRPQHF. CDR3 DNA sequence: TGTGCCAGCAGTCAAAGGGGACAGGGGCCGAGGCCCCAGCATTTT.